This TCR beta chain came from a study of T-cell memory formation after mild COVID-19. This CDR3 has 15 amino acids. Germline CDR1 and CDR2: MGHRA and YSYEKL. V lost 4 bases, J lost 1 base, and 4 bases stayed unmatched. This clonotype was observed many times. Antigen unknown. General study points: Researchers report contracting CD4+ clones mostly in CM and EM, with CD8+ clones in EMRA.

TCRdb re-called the 5' RACE reads with MiXCR, one entry per CDR3 protein. The sample gives approximately 350,000 distinct CDR3 sequences, over 13% of which show up once; around a fifth is in the top ten. The receptor's source is a man aged 18-30 years who had mild COVID-19 (a few samples of this study predate the infection). Cell type and time point are not known. The chain combines TRBV4-1 with TRBJ2-1; 7 bases agree with TRBD2. The sequenced sample consisted of PBMCs or a T cell subset sorted from them (not recorded which). The CDR3 nucleotides are TGCGCCAGCAGCCTCCCGGGGGGTTCCTACAATGAGCAGTTCTTC. Translating gives CASSLPGGSYNEQFF.